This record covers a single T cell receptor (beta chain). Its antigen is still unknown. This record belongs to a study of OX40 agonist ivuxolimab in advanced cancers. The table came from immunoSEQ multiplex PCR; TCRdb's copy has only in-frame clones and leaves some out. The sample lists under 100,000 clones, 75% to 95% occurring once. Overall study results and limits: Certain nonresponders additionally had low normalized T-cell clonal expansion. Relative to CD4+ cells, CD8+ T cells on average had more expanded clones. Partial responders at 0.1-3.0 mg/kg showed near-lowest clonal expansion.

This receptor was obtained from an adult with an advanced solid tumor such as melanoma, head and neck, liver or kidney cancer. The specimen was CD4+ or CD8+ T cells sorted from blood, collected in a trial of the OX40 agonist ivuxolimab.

CDR3 sequence reads: CAISTGGENTEAFF. The DNA of the CDR3 is TGTGCCATCAGTACTGGAGGGGAGAACACTGAAGCTTTCTTT. V usage is TRBV10-3 and J usage is TRBJ1-1; tentative D call: TRBD1 (5 bases). The germline V and J ends were trimmed by 5 bases and 1 base, with 11 bases remaining between them. This CDR3 contains 14 residues. CDR1 and CDR2 (germline): ENHRY, SYGVKD.